This T cell receptor beta chain was sequenced for a study of shared clonotypes between healthy human individuals. Study as a whole: For every donor, three CD4 naive, three CD4 memory, two CD8 naive and one CD8 memory plates were used. Study results and limitations: The represented genetic and exposure-history diversity was limited by the small number of donors. Although depth was large, rarefaction showed that sequencing of the sorted subsets was incomplete. Across subsets, estimated richness was generally greater for naive than for memory populations.

Clones were read by immunoSEQ multiplex PCR, and TCRdb kept only the in-frame ones, dropping some. Of 2 million to 3 million clones listed, more than 85% are singletons. To note about this clone: Its antigen remains unidentified.

The CDR3 contains 14 residues. V was clipped by 3 bases and J by 5 bases, with 13 bases between them. Germline CDR1 and CDR2: MDHEN and SYDVKM. The J gene is TRBJ1-2, the V gene TRBV28; possibly TRBD1 for D (5 bases). The receptor comes from a man aged 18 to 30 in good health. Some clones in this sample may be carry-over from other donors' samples. Material: naive CD4+ T cells from PBMCs. Subset defined: CD45RA+ positively selected. CDR3 coding DNA: TGTGCCAGCAGTTTCGGGGGACCCCTATATGGCTACACCTTC. This sequence encodes CASSFGGPLYGYTF.